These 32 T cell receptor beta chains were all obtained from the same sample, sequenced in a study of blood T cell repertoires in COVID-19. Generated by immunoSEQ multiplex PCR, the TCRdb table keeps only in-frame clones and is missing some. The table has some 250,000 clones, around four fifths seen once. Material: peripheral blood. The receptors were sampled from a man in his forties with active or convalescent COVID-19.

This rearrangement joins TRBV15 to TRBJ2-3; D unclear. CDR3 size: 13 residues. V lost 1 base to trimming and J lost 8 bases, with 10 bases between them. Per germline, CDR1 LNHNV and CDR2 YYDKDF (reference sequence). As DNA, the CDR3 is TGTGCCACCAGCAGAGGAGGCGAAGGTACGCAGTATTTT. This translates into CATSRGGEGTQYF.

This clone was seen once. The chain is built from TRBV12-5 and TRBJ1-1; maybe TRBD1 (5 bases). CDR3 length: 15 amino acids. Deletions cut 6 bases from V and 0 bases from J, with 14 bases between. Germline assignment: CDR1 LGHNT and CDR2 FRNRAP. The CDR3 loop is CASGIQGWLNTEAFF. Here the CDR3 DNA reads TGTGCTAGTGGGATCCAGGGTTGGTTGAACACTGAAGCTTTCTTT.

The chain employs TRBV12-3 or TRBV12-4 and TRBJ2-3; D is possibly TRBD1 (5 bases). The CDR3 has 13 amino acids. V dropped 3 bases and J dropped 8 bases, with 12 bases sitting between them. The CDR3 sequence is CASSFGQGSTQYF. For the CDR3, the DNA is TGTGCCAGCAGTTTCGGGCAGGGCAGTACGCAGTATTTT.

CDR3 region: CASSRTRGNGEKLFF. The CDR3 DNA reads as TGTGCCAGCTCACGTACTAGGGGGAACGGTGAAAAACTGTTTTTT. This sequence joins TRBV18 and TRBJ1-4, with a tentative D call TRBD1 (6 bases). The germline V gene has CDR1 KGHSH and CDR2 LQKENI. The CDR3 spans 15 residues. The V and J ends lost 4 bases and 7 bases respectively, with 16 bases between them.

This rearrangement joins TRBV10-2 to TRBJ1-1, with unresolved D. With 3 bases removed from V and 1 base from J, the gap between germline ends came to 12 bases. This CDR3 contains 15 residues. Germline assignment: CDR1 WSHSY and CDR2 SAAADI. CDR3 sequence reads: CASSDRARTNTEAFF. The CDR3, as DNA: TGCGCCAGCAGTGACAGAGCTAGAACGAACACTGAAGCTTTCTTT.

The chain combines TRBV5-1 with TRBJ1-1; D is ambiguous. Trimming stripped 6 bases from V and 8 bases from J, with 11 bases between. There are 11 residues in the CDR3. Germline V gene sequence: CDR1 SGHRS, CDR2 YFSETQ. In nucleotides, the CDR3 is TGCGCCAGCAAAGGCGGTTTAGAAGCTTTCTTT. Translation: CASKGGLEAFF. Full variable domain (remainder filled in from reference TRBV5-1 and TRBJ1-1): KAGVTQTPRYLIKTRGQQVTLSCSPISGHRSVSWYQQTPGQGLQFLFEYFSETQRNKGNFPGRFSGRQFSNSRSEMNVSTLELGDSALYLCASKGGLEAFFGQGTRLTVV.

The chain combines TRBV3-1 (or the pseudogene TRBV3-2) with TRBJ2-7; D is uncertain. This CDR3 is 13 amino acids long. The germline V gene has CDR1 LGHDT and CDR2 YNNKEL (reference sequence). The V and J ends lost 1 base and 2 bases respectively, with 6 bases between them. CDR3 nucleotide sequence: TGTGCCAGCAGCCAAGCCGGTCCCTACGAGCAGTACTTC. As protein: CASSQAGPYEQYF.

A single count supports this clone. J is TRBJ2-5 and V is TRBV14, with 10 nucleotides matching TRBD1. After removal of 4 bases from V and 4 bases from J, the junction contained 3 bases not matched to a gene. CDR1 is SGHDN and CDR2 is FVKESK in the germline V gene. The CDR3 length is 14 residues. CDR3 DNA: TGTGCCAGCAGCCGCCGGGACAGGGGAGAGACCCAGTACTTC. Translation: CASSRRDRGETQYF. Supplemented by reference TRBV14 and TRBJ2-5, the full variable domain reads EAGVTQFPSHSVIEKGQTVTLRCDPISGHDNLYWYRRVMGKEIKFLLHFVKESKQDESGMPNNRFLAERTGGTYSTLKVQPAELEDSGVYFCASSRRDRGETQYFGPGTRLLVL.

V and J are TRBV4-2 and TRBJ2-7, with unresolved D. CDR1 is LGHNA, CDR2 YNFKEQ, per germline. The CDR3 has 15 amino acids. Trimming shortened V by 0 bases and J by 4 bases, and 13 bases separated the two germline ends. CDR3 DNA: TGTGCCAGCAGCCAAGAGTACTTTATCAATTACGAGCAGTACTTC. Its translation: CASSQEYFINYEQYF.

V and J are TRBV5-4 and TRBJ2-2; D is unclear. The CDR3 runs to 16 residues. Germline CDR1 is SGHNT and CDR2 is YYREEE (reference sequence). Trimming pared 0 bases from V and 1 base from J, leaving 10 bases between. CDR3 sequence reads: CASSLVSGWNTGELFF. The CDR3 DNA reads TGTGCCAGCAGCTTGGTTTCTGGCTGGAACACCGGGGAGCTGTTTTTT.

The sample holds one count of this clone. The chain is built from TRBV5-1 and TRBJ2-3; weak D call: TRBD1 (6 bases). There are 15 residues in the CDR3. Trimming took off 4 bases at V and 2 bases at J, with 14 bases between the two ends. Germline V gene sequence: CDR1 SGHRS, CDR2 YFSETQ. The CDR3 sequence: CASSATGTYTDTQYF. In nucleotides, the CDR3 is TGCGCCAGCAGCGCGACCGGGACATACACAGATACGCAGTATTTT.

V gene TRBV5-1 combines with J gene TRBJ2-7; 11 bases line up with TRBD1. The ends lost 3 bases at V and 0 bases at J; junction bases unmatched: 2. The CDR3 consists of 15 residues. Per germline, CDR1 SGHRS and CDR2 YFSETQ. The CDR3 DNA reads TGCGCCAGCAGCTACGGGACAGGGGGCTCCTACGAGCAGTACTTC. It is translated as CASSYGTGGSYEQYF. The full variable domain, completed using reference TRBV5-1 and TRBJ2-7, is KAGVTQTPRYLIKTRGQQVTLSCSPISGHRSVSWYQQTPGQGLQFLFEYFSETQRNKGNFPGRFSGRQFSNSRSEMNVSTLELGDSALYLCASSYGTGGSYEQYFGPGTRLTVT.

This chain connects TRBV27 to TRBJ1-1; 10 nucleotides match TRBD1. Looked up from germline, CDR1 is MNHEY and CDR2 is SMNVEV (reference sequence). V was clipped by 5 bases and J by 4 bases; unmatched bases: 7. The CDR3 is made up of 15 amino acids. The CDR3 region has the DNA TGTGCCAGCAGTCCCTGGGACAGGGGTAGCACTGAAGCTTTCTTT. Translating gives CASSPWDRGSTEAFF.

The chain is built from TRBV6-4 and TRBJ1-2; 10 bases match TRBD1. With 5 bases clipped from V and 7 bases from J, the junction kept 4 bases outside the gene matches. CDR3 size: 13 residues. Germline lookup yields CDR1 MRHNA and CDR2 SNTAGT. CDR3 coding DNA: TGTGCCAGCAGTCAAGACAGGGGGCTTGGCTACACCTTC. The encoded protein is CASSQDRGLGYTF.

Written as DNA, the CDR3 is TGTGCCACCAGTGATCCCTCTGGCCCCTCTGGAAACACCATATATTTT. This sequence encodes CATSDPSGPSGNTIYF. V is TRBV24-1 and J is TRBJ1-3, with D unresolved. Germline V gene sequence: CDR1 KGHDR, CDR2 SFDVKD. The CDR3 length is 16 residues. The V end lost 3 bases, the J end lost 0 bases, and 11 bases lay between the germline ends.

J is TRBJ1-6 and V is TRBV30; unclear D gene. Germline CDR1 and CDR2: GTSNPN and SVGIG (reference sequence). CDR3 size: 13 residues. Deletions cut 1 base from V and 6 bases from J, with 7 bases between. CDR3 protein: CAWSGTVNSPLHF. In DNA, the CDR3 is TGTGCCTGGAGTGGAACAGTTAATTCACCCCTCCACTTT.

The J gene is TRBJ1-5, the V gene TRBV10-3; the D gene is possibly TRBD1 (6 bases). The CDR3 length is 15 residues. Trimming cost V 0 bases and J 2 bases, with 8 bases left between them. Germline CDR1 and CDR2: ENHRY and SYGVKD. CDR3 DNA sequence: TGTGCCATCAGTGAGTCAGGGGGAGGCAATCAGCCCCAGCATTTT. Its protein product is CAISESGGGNQPQHF.

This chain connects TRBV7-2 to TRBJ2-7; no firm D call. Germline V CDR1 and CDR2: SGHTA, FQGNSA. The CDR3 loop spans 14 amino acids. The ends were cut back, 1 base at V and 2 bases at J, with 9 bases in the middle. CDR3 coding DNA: TGTGCCAGCAGCTTAGGTGCTAGTCCCTACGAGCAGTACTTC. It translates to CASSLGASPYEQYF.

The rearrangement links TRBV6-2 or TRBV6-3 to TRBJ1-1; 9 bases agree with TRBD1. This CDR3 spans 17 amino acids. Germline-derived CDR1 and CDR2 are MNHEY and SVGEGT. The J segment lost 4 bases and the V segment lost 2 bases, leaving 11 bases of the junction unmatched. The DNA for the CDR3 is TGTGCCAGCAGTTACCCCGGGACAGGGATCCCGGGCACTGAAGCTTTCTTT. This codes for CASSYPGTGIPGTEAFF.

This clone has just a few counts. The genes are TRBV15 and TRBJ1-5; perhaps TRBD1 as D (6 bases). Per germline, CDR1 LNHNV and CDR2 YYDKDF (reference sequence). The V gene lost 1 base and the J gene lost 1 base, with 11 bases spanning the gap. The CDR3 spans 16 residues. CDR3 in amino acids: CATSRGSGTSNQPQHF. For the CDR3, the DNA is TGTGCCACCAGCAGAGGGTCCGGGACAAGCAATCAGCCCCAGCATTTT.

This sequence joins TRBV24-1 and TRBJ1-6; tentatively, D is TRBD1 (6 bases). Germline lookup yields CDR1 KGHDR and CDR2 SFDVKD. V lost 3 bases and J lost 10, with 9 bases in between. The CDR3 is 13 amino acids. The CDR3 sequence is CATSDGRGSPLHF. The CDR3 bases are TGTGCCACCAGTGATGGGAGGGGGTCACCCCTCCACTTT.

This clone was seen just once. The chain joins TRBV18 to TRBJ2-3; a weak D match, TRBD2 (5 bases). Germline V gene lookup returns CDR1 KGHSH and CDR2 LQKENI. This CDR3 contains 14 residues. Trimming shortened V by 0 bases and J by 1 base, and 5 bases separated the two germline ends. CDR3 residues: CASSPPGGTDTQYF. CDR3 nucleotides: TGTGCCAGCTCACCACCGGGAGGCACAGATACGCAGTATTTT.

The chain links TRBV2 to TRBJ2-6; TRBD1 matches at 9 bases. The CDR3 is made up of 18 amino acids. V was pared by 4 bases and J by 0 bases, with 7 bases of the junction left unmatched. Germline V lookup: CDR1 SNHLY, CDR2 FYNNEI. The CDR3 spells CASSALRQGVSGANVLTF. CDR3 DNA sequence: TGTGCCAGCAGTGCTTTAAGACAGGGGGTCTCTGGGGCCAACGTCCTGACTTTC.

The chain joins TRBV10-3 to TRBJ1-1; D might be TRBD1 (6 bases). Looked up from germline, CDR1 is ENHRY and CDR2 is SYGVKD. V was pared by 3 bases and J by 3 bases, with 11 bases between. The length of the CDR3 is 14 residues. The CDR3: CAISERGGDTEAFF. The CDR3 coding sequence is TGTGCCATCAGTGAAAGGGGGGGGGACACTGAAGCTTTCTTT.

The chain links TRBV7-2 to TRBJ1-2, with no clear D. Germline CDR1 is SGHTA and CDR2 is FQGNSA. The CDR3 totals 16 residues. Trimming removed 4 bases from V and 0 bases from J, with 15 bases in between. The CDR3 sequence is CASSSQDWLANYGYTF. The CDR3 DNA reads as TGTGCCAGCAGCTCCCAGGACTGGTTAGCTAACTATGGCTACACCTTC. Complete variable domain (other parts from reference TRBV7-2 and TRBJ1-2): GAGVSQSPSNKVTEKGKDVELRCDPISGHTALYWYRQSLGQGLEFLIYFQGNSAPDKSGLPSDRFSAERTGGSVSTLTIQRTQQEDSAVYLCASSSQDWLANYGYTFGSGTRLTVV.

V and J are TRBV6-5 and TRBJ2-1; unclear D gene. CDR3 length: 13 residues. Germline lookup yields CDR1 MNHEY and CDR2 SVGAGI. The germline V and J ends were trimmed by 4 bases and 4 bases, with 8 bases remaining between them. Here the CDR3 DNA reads TGTGCCAGCAGTTCCCCCGGGTACAATGAGCAGTTCTTC. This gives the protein CASSSPGYNEQFF.

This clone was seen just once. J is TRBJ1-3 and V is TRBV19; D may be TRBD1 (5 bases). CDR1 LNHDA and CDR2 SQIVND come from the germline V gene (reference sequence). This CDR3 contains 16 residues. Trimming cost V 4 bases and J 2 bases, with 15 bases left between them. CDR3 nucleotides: TGTGCCAGTAGTACTAGTTCAGGGCTGGCTGGAAACACCATATATTTT. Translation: CASSTSSGLAGNTIYF.

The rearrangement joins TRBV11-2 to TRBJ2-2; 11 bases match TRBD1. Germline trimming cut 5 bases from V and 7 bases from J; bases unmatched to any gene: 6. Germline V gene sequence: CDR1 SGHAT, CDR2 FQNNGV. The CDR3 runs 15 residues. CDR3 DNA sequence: TGTGCCAGCAGCCCTAGGACAGGGGGCCTCGGGGAGCTGTTTTTT. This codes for CASSPRTGGLGELFF. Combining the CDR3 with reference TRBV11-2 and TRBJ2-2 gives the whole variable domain EAGVAQSPRYKIIEKRQSVAFWCNPISGHATLYWYQQILGQGPKLLIQFQNNGVVDDSQLPKDRFSAERLKGVDSTLKIQPAKLEDSAVYLCASSPRTGGLGELFFGEGSRLTVL.

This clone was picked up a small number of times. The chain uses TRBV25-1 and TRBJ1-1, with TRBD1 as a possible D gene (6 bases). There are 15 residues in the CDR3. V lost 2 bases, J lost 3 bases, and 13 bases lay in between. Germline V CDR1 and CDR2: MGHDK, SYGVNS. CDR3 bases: TGTGCCAGCAGTGAAATAGTAGGGGGGGACACTGAAGCTTTCTTT. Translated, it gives CASSEIVGGDTEAFF.

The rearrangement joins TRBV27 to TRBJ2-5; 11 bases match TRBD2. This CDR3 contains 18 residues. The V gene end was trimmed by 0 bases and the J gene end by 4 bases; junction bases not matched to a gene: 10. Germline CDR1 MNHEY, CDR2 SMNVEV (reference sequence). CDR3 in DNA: TGTGCCAGCAGTTTATCGGGGAGGTTAGCGGGAGGGTTAGAGACCCAGTACTTC. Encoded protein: CASSLSGRLAGGLETQYF.

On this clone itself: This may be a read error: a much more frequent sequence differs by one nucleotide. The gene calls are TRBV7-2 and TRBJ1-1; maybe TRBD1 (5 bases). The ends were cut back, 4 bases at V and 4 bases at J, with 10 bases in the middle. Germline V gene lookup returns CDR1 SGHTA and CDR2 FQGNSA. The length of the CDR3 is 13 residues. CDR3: CASSYVGGTEAFF. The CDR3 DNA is TGTGCCAGCAGCTACGTGGGGGGCACTGAAGCTTTCTTT.

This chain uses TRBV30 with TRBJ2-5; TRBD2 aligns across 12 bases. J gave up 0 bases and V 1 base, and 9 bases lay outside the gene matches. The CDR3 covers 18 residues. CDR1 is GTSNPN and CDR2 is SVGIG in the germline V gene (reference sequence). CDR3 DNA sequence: TGTGCCTGGAGTGCCGCGACTAGCGGGGGACTGTACCAAGAGACCCAGTACTTC. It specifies CAWSAATSGGLYQETQYF.